This T cell receptor beta chain stems from a study of T cell changes during pregnancy in multiple sclerosis. Clones were sequenced by immunoSEQ multiplex PCR, and TCRdb holds only the in-frame ones, with some missing. The repertoire holds 100,000 to 110,000 clones, roughly 90% seen once, with around 2.1% in the top ten. This CDR3 is 17 amino acids long. The ends lost 3 bases at V and 1 base at J; junction bases unmatched: 9. CDR1 and CDR2 (germline): LGHNA, YNFKEQ. The chain couples TRBV4-2 to TRBJ2-3; TRBD2 aligns across 8 bases. The receptor's source is a female donor with multiple sclerosis, enrolled in a pregnancy study. The sample here was peripheral blood, taken after pregnancy. The CDR3 protein is CASSQIGGAIRTDTQYF. The CDR3 coding sequence is TGTGCCAGCAGCCAGATCGGGGGGGCCATTCGCACAGATACGCAGTATTTT.